The subject of this entry is one TCR beta chain. This CDR3 comprises 14 residues. Germline V gene data show CDR1 as SGHKS and CDR2 as YYEKEE (reference sequence). V gave up 10 bases and J gave up 2 bases, with 13 bases separating them. TCRdb reanalysed the RT-PCR reads using MiXCR and keeps one entry per CDR3 protein. The table has roughly 700,000 distinct CDR3 sequences, around 14% seen once. The sample is drawn from a study of response to subunit inactivated influenza vaccine. The receptor was derived from a man aged 45-65 years who received an inactivated influenza vaccine. The gene calls are TRBV5-5 and TRBJ2-6; perhaps D is TRBD1 or TRBD2 (6 bases each). The sample was PBMCs from blood, taken 12 days after vaccination. The CDR3 sequence: CACGGGPGANVLTF. CDR3 bases: TGTGCCTGCGGAGGGGGACCTGGGGCCAACGTCCTGACTTTC.